This passage covers 23 T cell receptor beta chains from one sample sequenced in a study of blood T cell repertoires in COVID-19. Sequencing was performed with immunoSEQ multiplex PCR; in TCRdb, only in-frame clones are kept and a portion is missing. The sample yields tens of thousands of clones, 65% to 85% seen once. Sequenced input: peripheral blood. The receptors derive from an older man with active or convalescent COVID-19.

J is TRBJ2-3 and V is TRBV2, with 9 positions matching TRBD2. Trimming cost V 4 bases and J 5 bases; bases outside gene matches: 4. From germline, CDR1 is SNHLY and CDR2 FYNNEI. The CDR3 has 14 residues. CDR3 amino acids: CASSVRGGQDTQYF. In DNA form, the CDR3 reads TGTGCCAGCAGTGTGCGGGGGGGTCAAGATACGCAGTATTTT.

This chain joins TRBV19 and TRBJ1-5; 9 nucleotides align to TRBD1. The ends lost 2 bases at V and 0 bases at J; junction bases unmatched: 11. Germline V gene sequence: CDR1 LNHDA, CDR2 SQIVND (reference sequence). This CDR3 is 19 amino acids long. Here the CDR3 DNA reads TGTGCCAGTAGTATAACTAGGTCGTCGGGACAGGGTAGCAATCAGCCCCAGCATTTT. Protein product: CASSITRSSGQGSNQPQHF.

The chain carries TRBV4-1 and TRBJ1-2; 9 bases fit TRBD1. Per germline, CDR1 MGHRA and CDR2 YSYEKL. The V and J ends lost 2 bases and 8 bases, in that order; junction bases with no gene match: 9. CDR3 size: 15 residues. The CDR3 loop is CASSQTTGGAGGYTF. DNA for the CDR3: TGCGCCAGCAGCCAAACCACAGGGGGCGCGGGGGGCTACACCTTC.

V is TRBV11-2 and J is TRBJ1-1, with D possibly matching TRBD1 (5 bases). Germline V gives CDR1 SGHAT, CDR2 FQNNGV. The CDR3 totals 14 residues. The V and J ends lost 4 bases and 4 bases respectively, with 13 bases between them. CDR3 sequence (DNA): TGTGCCAGCAGCTATGGGCAGGGTCTCACTGAAGCTTTCTTT. This codes for CASSYGQGLTEAFF.

This clone was recorded a few times. The gene calls are TRBV5-1 and TRBJ1-3; D call uncertain. The ends were cut back, 0 bases at V and 2 bases at J, with 9 bases in the middle. CDR1 is SGHRS and CDR2 is YFSETQ in the germline V gene. This CDR3 spans 15 amino acids. CDR3 nucleotide sequence: TGCGCCAGCAGCTTGGACGGGAACACTGGAAACACCATATATTTT. Translated, it gives CASSLDGNTGNTIYF.

This clone was recorded once. The chain has TRBV5-1 and TRBJ2-3, with a weak D call TRBD1 (6 bases). CDR3 length: 16 residues. Germline CDR1 reads SGHRS; CDR2 reads YFSETQ. The V gene lost 0 bases and the J gene lost 5 bases, with 16 bases spanning the gap. The CDR3 nucleotides are TGCGCCAGCAGCTTGGATTATACAGGGTATAAAGATACGCAGTATTTT. Its protein product is CASSLDYTGYKDTQYF. Looking up the rest from reference TRBV5-1 and TRBJ2-3 gives the full variable domain: KAGVTQTPRYLIKTRGQQVTLSCSPISGHRSVSWYQQTPGQGLQFLFEYFSETQRNKGNFPGRFSGRQFSNSRSEMNVSTLELGDSALYLCASSLDYTGYKDTQYFGPGTRLTVL.

The chain carries TRBV6-5 and TRBJ1-1; D uncertain. The germline V and J ends were trimmed by 10 bases and 0 bases, with 18 bases remaining between them. This CDR3 region has 15 residues. Germline V lookup: CDR1 MNHEY, CDR2 SVGAGI. The CDR3 nucleotides read TGTGCCACCGGTAGCCCCCGTCGGGTGAACACTGAAGCTTTCTTT. It encodes CATGSPRRVNTEAFF.

This chain connects TRBV3-1 (or the pseudogene TRBV3-2) to TRBJ2-5; 10 nucleotides align to TRBD2. Looked up from germline, CDR1 is LGHDT and CDR2 is YNNKEL (reference sequence). The CDR3 has 17 residues. With 1 base clipped from V and 5 bases from J, the junction kept 10 bases outside the gene matches. The CDR3 DNA reads as TGTGCCAGCAGCCAAGTCCAGCGGGGGGGCCGGGAGGAGACCCAGTACTTC. Its translation: CASSQVQRGGREETQYF.

This clone was seen more than once but under ten times. The rearrangement links TRBV6-1 to TRBJ1-4, with a tentative D call TRBD1 (5 bases). The CDR3 is 17 amino acids. Trimming left V 4 bases short and J 0 bases short, with 15 bases between. In germline, CDR1 is MNHNS, CDR2 SASEGT. For the CDR3, the DNA is TGTGCCAGCAGTGGAACAGGAGCTCATGCAACTAATGAAAAACTGTTTTTT. This encodes CASSGTGAHATNEKLFF.

The chain uses TRBV19 and TRBJ2-3, with 7 positions matching TRBD1. The CDR3 runs 12 residues. Germline V gives CDR1 LNHDA, CDR2 SQIVND (reference sequence). V trimming: 5 bases; J trimming: 6 bases; junction bases outside the gene matches: 2. CDR3 coding DNA: TGTGCCAGTAGTCCCAGGGGGGATACGCAGTATTTT. Its translation: CASSPRGDTQYF.

As DNA, the CDR3 is TGCGCCAGCAGTTATTCAGGGGAAGGGGAAAAACTGTTTTTT. Translated: CASSYSGEGEKLFF. The rearrangement joins TRBV5-1 to TRBJ1-4, with D possibly matching TRBD1 (6 bases). Germline assignment: CDR1 SGHRS and CDR2 YFSETQ. The CDR3 extends over 14 amino acids. The V and J ends lost 5 bases and 8 bases respectively, with 16 bases between them. Drawing the rest from reference TRBV5-1 and TRBJ1-4, the complete variable domain is KAGVTQTPRYLIKTRGQQVTLSCSPISGHRSVSWYQQTPGQGLQFLFEYFSETQRNKGNFPGRFSGRQFSNSRSEMNVSTLELGDSALYLCASSYSGEGEKLFFGSGTQLSVL.

This chain uses TRBV27 with TRBJ2-1, with 9 bases fitting TRBD1. After removal of 2 bases from V and 8 bases from J, the junction contained 13 bases not matched to a gene. The CDR3 is 17 amino acids. CDR1 MNHEY and CDR2 SMNVEV come from the germline V gene (reference sequence). In DNA, the CDR3 is TGTGCCAGCAGTTTAGAAAGTCCGGGACAGGGTGGTCATGAGCAGTTCTTC. Protein sequence: CASSLESPGQGGHEQFF.

The chain carries TRBV11-2 and TRBJ2-7; weak D call: TRBD2 (8 bases). The CDR3 is made up of 16 amino acids. Trimming stripped 5 bases from V and 3 bases from J, with 20 bases between. Germline V gives CDR1 SGHAT, CDR2 FQNNGV. The CDR3 sequence: CASSPGGGTAVYEQYF. For the CDR3, the DNA is TGTGCCAGCAGCCCGGGCGGGGGGACAGCGGTCTACGAGCAGTACTTC.

This clone was recorded once. The V gene is TRBV5-1, the J gene TRBJ1-2, with 12 bases identical to TRBD1. This CDR3 contains 17 residues. Trimming took 3 bases from V and 7 from J; bases not matched to a gene: 13. In germline, CDR1 is SGHRS, CDR2 YFSETQ. CDR3 nucleotides: TGCGCCAGCAGCTCAACCGGGACAGGGGGCGATAAGGTTGGCTACACCTTC. It codes for CASSSTGTGGDKVGYTF.

The gene calls are TRBV19 and TRBJ1-3; 7 bases agree with TRBD1. The J segment lost 4 bases and the V segment lost 8 bases, leaving 8 bases of the junction unmatched. This CDR3 comprises 14 residues. Germline V CDR1 and CDR2: LNHDA, SQIVND (reference sequence). CDR3 DNA: TGTGCCAGTTCACAGGGGTCTTACGGAAACACCATATATTTT. Translated: CASSQGSYGNTIYF.

The sample holds a few counts of this clone. V is TRBV9 and J is TRBJ2-2; TRBD2 is a possible D gene (6 bases). This CDR3 region has 14 residues. Germline CDR1 and CDR2: SGDLS and YYNGEE. Deletions cut 2 bases from V and 4 bases from J, with 9 bases between. CDR3 region: CASSVVGGTGELFF. As DNA, the CDR3 is TGTGCCAGCAGCGTGGTGGGGGGCACCGGGGAGCTGTTTTTT.

V usage is TRBV15 and J usage is TRBJ1-5; D not certain. V gave up 8 bases and J gave up 3 bases, with 11 bases separating them. The CDR3 runs 13 residues. CDR1 LNHNV and CDR2 YYDKDF come from the germline V gene (reference sequence). This CDR3 is CATAAKVNQPQHF. CDR3 nucleotide sequence: TGTGCCACCGCGGCCAAGGTCAATCAGCCCCAGCATTTT.

This rearrangement joins TRBV6-5 to TRBJ1-4; 9 nucleotides match TRBD1. Germline CDR1 and CDR2: MNHEY and SVGAGI. The CDR3 has 15 residues. V lost 5 bases and J lost 7; bases outside the gene matches: 8. The CDR3 is CASSRGPTGGEKLFF. As DNA, the CDR3 is TGTGCCAGCAGTAGAGGGCCGACAGGGGGTGAAAAACTGTTTTTT.

The CDR3 is CASKRLAGLYEQYF. DNA of the CDR3: TGCGCCAGCAAGCGCCTAGCGGGGCTCTACGAGCAGTACTTC. The chain is built from TRBV10-2 and TRBJ2-7; 9 positions agree with TRBD2. Per the germline V gene, CDR1 is WSHSY and CDR2 is SAAADI. CDR3 size: 14 residues. V was pared by 7 bases and J by 3 bases, with 7 bases of the junction left unmatched.

This chain joins TRBV11-2 and TRBJ1-2; no reliable D call. The ends were cut back, 3 bases at V and 2 bases at J, with 10 bases in the middle. This CDR3 is 14 amino acids long. The V gene's germline CDR1 is SGHAT and CDR2 FQNNGV. The CDR3: CASSFEGLNYGYTF. CDR3 in DNA: TGTGCCAGCAGCTTTGAGGGCCTGAACTATGGCTACACCTTC.

About this clone: At one end, the junction sequence differs from germline, possibly due to a read error. The CDR3 DNA is TGTGTCAGCAGCTTGCAAGGCGGGGGTAATGAAAAACTGTTTTTT. Protein: CVSSLQGGGNEKLFF. The chain recombines TRBV5-5 with TRBJ1-4; a possible D gene is TRBD1 (5 bases). The V gene's germline CDR1 is SGHKS and CDR2 YYEKEE (reference sequence). This CDR3 comprises 15 residues.

The genes are TRBV6-5 and TRBJ2-1; 7 nucleotides align to TRBD2. This CDR3 spans 14 amino acids. V lost 6 bases, J lost 12 bases, and 14 bases stayed unmatched. Germline V lookup: CDR1 MNHEY, CDR2 SVGAGI. The CDR3 spells CASRTGTTPVGQFF. As DNA, the CDR3 is TGTGCCAGCAGGACCGGGACTACCCCGGTGGGGCAGTTCTTC.

V and J are TRBV12-3 or TRBV12-4 and TRBJ1-1; 10 bases fit TRBD1. This CDR3 spans 13 amino acids. J was trimmed by 4 bases and V by 7 bases; bases with no gene match: 3. As DNA, the CDR3 is TGTGCCAGCAAGACAGGGGGCATCACTGAAGCTTTCTTT. Its translation is CASKTGGITEAFF.